Described below is a single T cell receptor (beta chain) sequence and its context. What it binds is unknown. These data originate in a study of shared clonotypes between healthy human individuals. At the level of the study: Every donor yielded three CD4 naive, three CD4 memory, two CD8 naive and one CD8 memory plate. General study points: Sequencing depth was expected to affect clonotype sharing among donors. About 4.5% of naive CD4 clonotypes were common to a handful of donors.

TCRdb's table, derived via immunoSEQ multiplex PCR, lists solely in-frame clones and lacks some. The sample has almost 750,000 clones, around 77% seen once; the top ten hold under 2%. The CDR3 runs to 15 residues. J was trimmed by 2 bases and V by 5 bases; bases with no gene match: 5. In germline, CDR1 is SGHRS, CDR2 YFSETQ. The chain links TRBV5-1 to TRBJ2-7, with TRBD2 matching over 12 bases. This receptor was taken from a woman in her 30s in good health. The sample taken for sequencing was memory CD4+ T cells sorted from blood. As to subset: CD45RA-negative fraction. The chain's CDR3 is CASRDLAGGAYEQYF. In DNA, the CDR3 is TGCGCCAGCAGGGACCTAGCGGGAGGGGCCTACGAGCAGTACTTC.